What follows is one T cell receptor beta chain and its context. This sample stems from a study of blood T cell repertoires in COVID-19. Across the whole study: The United States, Italy and Spain supplied acute and convalescent COVID-19 samples. PBMCs, B-cell-depleted T cells, or T cells were the source of the cDNA or gDNA that made up the material.

After removal of 5 bases from V and 1 base from J, the junction contained 7 bases not matched to a gene. The CDR3 extends over 15 amino acids. Per germline, CDR1 SEHNR and CDR2 FQNEAQ (reference sequence). In the original analysis: Estimation of nucleated cell counts relied on the amplification of reference gene primers. The assay was immunoSEQ multiplex PCR, and TCRdb's table has in-frame clones only and misses some. Clone size and the V and J calls come from that table; the DNA yielded D and trimming. Of about 330,000 clones listed, 88% are singletons. The chain combines TRBV7-9 with TRBJ1-1, with TRBD1 matching 7 bases. Sequenced: peripheral blood. This TCR derives from a woman in her forties or fifties with active or convalescent COVID-19. The CDR3 here is CASSLPGQPNTEAFF. The CDR3 DNA reads TGTGCCAGCAGCCTACCGGGACAGCCGAACACTGAAGCTTTCTTT.